Here is one T cell receptor (beta chain) with its context. The antigen is unknown. Using immunoSEQ multiplex PCR, the repertoire was profiled, and TCRdb retains in-frame clones only, with some absent. The sample holds about 69,000 clones, approximately 89% seen once. These data come from a study of OX40 agonist ivuxolimab in advanced cancers. Study-wide results and caveats: Compared with others, partial responders at 0.1-3.0 mg/kg displayed clonal expansion among the lowest. Fewer expanded clones were found on average in CD4+ than in CD8+ T cells. Circulating CD4+ and CD8+ T cells showed clonal expansion by week 6 at 0.1 to 3.0 mg/kg.

The source material was CD4+ or CD8+ T cells sorted from blood, sampled in a trial of the OX40 agonist ivuxolimab. The source is an adult with an advanced solid tumor such as melanoma, head and neck, liver or kidney cancer.

CDR3 loop: CASSLNAGGPGETQYF. For the CDR3, the DNA is TGTGCCAGCAGCTTAAACGCGGGAGGGCCGGGGGAGACCCAGTACTTC. The chain links TRBV7-2 to TRBJ2-5, with 9 nucleotides matching TRBD2. The CDR3 runs 16 residues. The V segment lost 2 bases and the J segment 5 bases; nucleotides outside the gene matches: 9. The V gene's germline CDR1 is SGHTA and CDR2 FQGNSA.